This passage covers 7 T cell receptor beta chains from one sample sequenced in a study of T-cell memory formation after mild COVID-19. TCRdb analysed the 5' RACE reads with MiXCR anew, one entry per CDR3 protein. The repertoire has roughly 600,000 distinct CDR3 sequences, roughly 18% of them found once; the top ten carry around 11%. The specimen sequenced was PBMCs or a T cell subset sorted from them (not recorded which). These receptors were taken from an adult woman who had mild COVID-19 (a few samples of this study predate the infection). Cell type and time point are not known.

The rearrangement uses TRBV6-1 and TRBJ1-1; TRBD1 is a possible D gene (5 bases). V dropped 1 base and J dropped 5 bases, with 14 bases sitting between them. The CDR3 length is 15 residues. The V gene's germline CDR1 is MNHNS and CDR2 SASEGT. This CDR3 reads CASSEVQGGGTEAFF. DNA of the CDR3: TGTGCCAGCAGTGAAGTTCAGGGCGGGGGAACTGAAGCTTTCTTT.

The chain has TRBV6-1 and TRBJ2-1; TRBD2 matches 10 bases. The CDR3 sequence is 15 residues long. The ends lost 5 bases at V and 6 bases at J; junction bases unmatched: 7. Germline V lookup: CDR1 MNHNS, CDR2 SASEGT. CDR3 nucleotides: TGTGCCAGCAGTACCCTAGCGGGAGTCAGCAATGAGCAGTTCTTC. The encoded protein is CASSTLAGVSNEQFF.

In this sample, this clonotype turned up many times. The chain has TRBV5-1 and TRBJ2-3, with D possibly called TRBD1 or TRBD2 (5 bases each). The CDR3 loop spans 14 amino acids. Germline lookup yields CDR1 SGHRS and CDR2 YFSETQ. The V gene lost 5 bases and the J gene lost 2 bases, with 12 bases spanning the gap. The CDR3 region is CASRRDPHTDTQYF. CDR3 nucleotide sequence: TGCGCCAGCAGACGGGACCCCCACACAGATACGCAGTATTTT.

The V call is TRBV7-3, the J call TRBJ2-1, with TRBD1 identical over 8 bases. Germline V gene lookup returns CDR1 SGHTA and CDR2 FQGTGA. This CDR3 region has 15 residues. The V gene end was trimmed by 5 bases and the J gene end by 4 bases; junction bases not matched to a gene: 7. CDR3 nucleotide sequence: TGTGCCAGCAGCGCCCGACAGGGGACATACAATGAGCAGTTCTTC. This translates into CASSARQGTYNEQFF.

This clonotype occurred many times. This chain joins TRBV20-1 and TRBJ2-3; 7 bases fit TRBD1. CDR3 length: 14 residues. CDR1 is DFQATT, CDR2 SNEGSKA, per germline (reference sequence). The trim removed 2 bases at V and 1 base at J, leaving 3 bases unmatched. Here the CDR3 reads CSARHDRGTDTQYF. In DNA form, the CDR3 reads TGCAGTGCTAGACACGACAGGGGCACAGATACGCAGTATTTT.

This clonotype was seen a few times. The chain carries TRBV7-8 and TRBJ2-3; TRBD2 is a possible D gene (6 bases). V was cut by 1 base and J by 2 bases, with 13 bases left in between. Per germline, CDR1 SGHVS and CDR2 FQNEAQ. The CDR3 runs 16 residues. As DNA, the CDR3 is TGTGCCAGCAGCTTAGGCGTTAGCGGCTTCACAGATACGCAGTATTTT. Its translation: CASSLGVSGFTDTQYF.

This clonotype was picked up a small number of times. This sequence joins TRBV20-1 and TRBJ2-3; 10 bases agree with TRBD1. The V and J ends lost 2 bases and 5 bases, in that order; junction bases with no gene match: 10. Looked up from germline, CDR1 is DFQATT and CDR2 is SNEGSKA (reference sequence). CDR3 length: 16 residues. In DNA form, the CDR3 reads TGCAGTGCTAGACGAGGGGGGACAGGGGAGGAAGATACGCAGTATTTT. It translates to CSARRGGTGEEDTQYF.